Listed here are 21 T cell receptor beta chains from one sample, sequenced in a study of shared clonotypes between healthy human individuals. The data were produced by immunoSEQ multiplex PCR, yet TCRdb's version contains in-frame clones alone and is incomplete. The sample carries 2 million to 2.5 million clones, 85% to 95% recorded once. Sequenced material: naive CD4+ T cells from PBMCs. Noted subset: CD45RA+ positively selected. The receptors were gathered from a man younger than 30 in good health. Some clones in this sample may be carry-over from other donors' samples.

The V call is TRBV2, the J call TRBJ2-1, with 8 nucleotides matching TRBD2. Germline values: CDR1 SNHLY, CDR2 FYNNEI. J was trimmed by 0 bases and V by 7 bases; bases with no gene match: 2. CDR3 length: 14 residues. This CDR3 reads CASIGLASYNEQFF. In DNA form, the CDR3 reads TGTGCCAGCATCGGACTAGCCTCCTACAATGAGCAGTTCTTC.

Notes on this clone: The same CDR3 also results from other DNA sequences found in this sample. The CDR3: CSVGGQGPDTQYF. In nucleotides, the CDR3 is TGCAGCGTTGGGGGACAGGGACCGGATACGCAGTATTTT. The rearrangement links TRBV29-1 to TRBJ2-3; 9 bases line up with TRBD1. J was trimmed by 6 bases and V by 4 bases; bases with no gene match: 5. The CDR3 is made up of 13 amino acids. The germline V gene encodes CDR1 SQVTM and CDR2 ANQGSEA.

Worth noting for this clone: The sample holds other DNA sequences that translate to the same CDR3. V usage is TRBV9 and J usage is TRBJ2-6, with no clear D. Trimming removed 0 bases from V and 0 bases from J, with 4 bases in between. The CDR3 totals 15 residues. Germline CDR1 is SGDLS and CDR2 is YYNGEE. The CDR3 nucleotides read TGTGCCAGCAGCGTAGTGAGCTCTGGGGCCAACGTCCTGACTTTC. Its protein product is CASSVVSSGANVLTF.

The chain links TRBV7-7 to TRBJ2-5, with D unresolved. Germline V gives CDR1 SSHAT, CDR2 FNYEAQ (reference sequence). V lost 5 bases and J 7 bases, leaving 14 bases between the germline ends. The CDR3 runs 13 residues. The CDR3 loop is CASSPASPGTQYF. Written as DNA, the CDR3 is TGTGCCAGCAGCCCGGCCAGCCCCGGGACCCAGTACTTC.

CDR3 loop: CASSHALISQDPYQETQYF. DNA of the CDR3: TGCGCCAGCAGCCACGCGCTTATTTCTCAAGACCCGTACCAAGAGACCCAGTACTTC. This sequence joins TRBV4-1 and TRBJ2-5, with unresolved D. Germline CDR1 and CDR2: MGHRA and YSYEKL. V dropped 3 bases and J dropped 0 bases, with 23 bases sitting between them. The CDR3 contains 19 residues.

V and J are TRBV7-8 and TRBJ1-3; D may be TRBD1 (6 bases). CDR1 SGHVS and CDR2 FQNEAQ come from the germline V gene. This CDR3 is built from 15 residues. V dropped 1 base and J dropped 2 bases, with 9 bases sitting between them. CDR3 in DNA: TGTGCCAGCAGCTTAGTCTGGGGGCCTGGAAACACCATATATTTT. It codes for CASSLVWGPGNTIYF.

The chain recombines TRBV5-1 with TRBJ1-3; D gene unclear. Germline loops: CDR1 SGHRS, CDR2 YFSETQ. The CDR3 sequence is 14 residues long. Trimming cost V 6 bases and J 0 bases, with 10 bases left between them. CDR3 DNA: TGCGCCAGCACGGGCGGGCACTCTGGAAACACCATATATTTT. Residues: CASTGGHSGNTIYF.

A note on this clone: The same CDR3 is also encoded by other DNA sequences in this sample. The V call is TRBV5-4, the J call TRBJ2-1, with D perhaps assigned TRBD1 or TRBD2 (5 bases each). Germline CDR1 SGHNT, CDR2 YYREEE (reference sequence). V lost 0 bases and J 4 bases, leaving 8 bases between the germline ends. There are 14 residues in the CDR3. The CDR3 reads CASSLGGGYNEQFF. In nucleotides, the CDR3 is TGTGCCAGCAGCTTGGGTGGGGGATACAATGAGCAGTTCTTC.

The J gene is TRBJ2-2, the V gene TRBV18; 14 bases agree with TRBD2. Looked up from germline, CDR1 is KGHSH and CDR2 is LQKENI. The V and J ends lost 4 bases and 3 bases, in that order; junction bases with no gene match: 4. This CDR3 is built from 17 residues. CDR3 sequence (DNA): TGTGCCAGCTCACAGACTAGCGGGAGGGCCGACACCGGGGAGCTGTTTTTT. Its protein is CASSQTSGRADTGELFF.

The rearrangement links TRBV7-3 to TRBJ2-1; D unresolved. V lost 2 bases and J lost 0, with 11 bases in between. The CDR3 totals 16 residues. Germline-derived CDR1 and CDR2 are SGHTA and FQGTGA. The CDR3 region is CASSLVGLSSYNEQFF. CDR3 DNA: TGTGCCAGCAGCTTAGTAGGGTTAAGCTCCTACAATGAGCAGTTCTTC.

With respect to this clone: Different DNA sequences within this sample yield the same CDR3. The gene calls are TRBV5-1 and TRBJ2-3; D is perhaps TRBD1 (5 bases). V was trimmed by 0 bases and J by 3 bases, leaving 8 bases between them. This CDR3 contains 14 residues. CDR1 is SGHRS, CDR2 YFSETQ, per germline. The CDR3 sequence is CASSLGTLTDTQYF. The DNA for the CDR3 is TGCGCCAGCAGCTTGGGGACACTAACAGATACGCAGTATTTT.

The chain employs TRBV14 and TRBJ2-5, with D perhaps TRBD1 (6 bases). The germline V and J ends were trimmed by 7 bases and 6 bases, with 15 bases remaining between them. The CDR3 consists of 13 residues. Germline assignment: CDR1 SGHDN and CDR2 FVKESK. CDR3: CASTTGILKTQYF. The CDR3 DNA reads TGTGCCAGCACCACAGGGATACTTAAGACCCAGTACTTC.

This chain links TRBV19 with TRBJ2-6; D is unclear. The length of the CDR3 is 14 residues. Trimming cost V 10 bases and J 0 bases, with 10 bases left between them. The germline CDR1 and CDR2 sequences are LNHDA and SQIVND (reference sequence). CDR3 sequence: CATSRLSGANVLTF. The CDR3 DNA reads as TGTGCCACGAGCCGGCTCTCTGGGGCCAACGTCCTGACTTTC. Using reference TRBV19 and TRBJ2-6 for the parts outside the CDR3, the full variable domain is DGGITQSPKYLFRKEGQNVTLSCEQNLNHDAMYWYRQDPGQGLRLIYYSQIVNDFQKGDIAEGYSVSREKKESFPLTVTSAQKNPTAFYLCATSRLSGANVLTFGAGSRLTVL.

The rearrangement links TRBV4-2 to TRBJ2-4; the D is unclear. The CDR3 runs to 14 residues. The germline CDR1 and CDR2 sequences are LGHNA and YNFKEQ. V was shortened by 1 base and J by 6 bases, with 10 bases between the two germline ends. CDR3 nucleotides: TGTGCCAGCAGCCAAGGCTCTAGAAGAAACATTCAGTACTTC. As protein: CASSQGSRRNIQYF.

The rearrangement uses TRBV11-3 and TRBJ2-2; D gene uncertain. The ends were cut back, 0 bases at V and 8 bases at J, with 16 bases in the middle. The CDR3 is 16 amino acids. Germline V lookup: CDR1 SGHNT, CDR2 YENEEA. Written as DNA, the CDR3 is TGTGCCAGCAGCTTAGATCATTGGGATGGAAGAGGGGAGCTGTTTTTT. Its translation is CASSLDHWDGRGELFF.

In regard to this clone: The identical CDR3 is also encoded by other nucleotide sequences in the sample. The rearrangement joins TRBV19 to TRBJ2-1; D tentatively fits TRBD1 or TRBD2 (6 bases each). The V end lost 2 bases, the J end lost 1 base, and 12 bases lay between the germline ends. This CDR3 is built from 16 residues. Per germline, CDR1 LNHDA and CDR2 SQIVND (reference sequence). The CDR3 nucleotides read TGTGCCAGTAGTATATTCGGGGGCGCATCCTACAATGAGCAGTTCTTC. Translated, it gives CASSIFGGASYNEQFF.

As concerns this clone: Within the sample, other DNA sequences also encode this same CDR3. J is TRBJ1-4 and V is TRBV7-9; TRBD1 agrees at 8 bases. The CDR3 has 14 amino acids. Germline CDR1 is SEHNR and CDR2 is FQNEAQ (reference sequence). Losses at the gene ends were 5 bases for V and 3 bases for J; bases not matched to a gene: 2. The CDR3 bases are TGTGCCAGCAGCCTGACAGGGGCTAATGAAAAACTGTTTTTT. Translation gives CASSLTGANEKLFF.

The J gene is TRBJ2-7, the V gene TRBV4-1, with 8 positions matching TRBD1. The CDR3 has 14 residues. The V gene end was trimmed by 4 bases and the J gene end by 2 bases; junction bases not matched to a gene: 4. Germline V gene lookup returns CDR1 MGHRA and CDR2 YSYEKL. The CDR3 loop is CASSPRQGTYEQYF. The CDR3 nucleotides are TGCGCCAGCAGCCCGAGACAGGGGACCTACGAGCAGTACTTC.

The chain carries TRBV14 and TRBJ1-1, with D perhaps TRBD1 (6 bases). Germline V CDR1 and CDR2: SGHDN, FVKESK. CDR3 length: 16 amino acids. V was clipped by 4 bases and J by 2 bases, with 17 bases between them. This CDR3 is CASSPVDSAPNTEAFF. For the CDR3, the DNA is TGTGCCAGCAGCCCGGTGGACAGTGCCCCTAACACTGAAGCTTTCTTT.

V is TRBV28 and J is TRBJ1-3, with D possibly matching TRBD1 (6 bases). CDR1 and CDR2 (germline): MDHEN, SYDVKM. Deletions cut 10 bases from V and 2 bases from J, with 18 bases between. This CDR3 is built from 15 residues. The CDR3 region is CATTDFSGAGNTIYF. The CDR3 DNA follows: TGTGCCACCACCGACTTTTCAGGGGCTGGAAACACCATATATTTT.

Here the CDR3 DNA reads TGTGCCAGCAGCCAAGAGGGGACCAGCACAGATACGCAGTATTTT. This encodes CASSQEGTSTDTQYF. This chain uses TRBV7-2 with TRBJ2-3, with D perhaps given as TRBD1 or TRBD2 (5 bases each). The CDR3 runs 15 residues. V was pared by 5 bases and J by 0 bases, with 12 bases between. Germline values: CDR1 SGHTA, CDR2 FQGNSA.